This TCR beta chain emerged from a study of cytomegalovirus exposure and HLA in healthy donors. Study observations and caveats: Available immune exposure information was restricted to CMV serostatus only.

To note about this clone: What it recognizes is unknown.

Amplification used 60 Vbeta primers and 13 Jbeta primers. TCRdb's copy holds only in-frame clones and misses some; the assay was immunoSEQ multiplex PCR. Among about 150,000 clones listed, roughly 72% were seen once. V lost 2 bases and J lost 4, with 14 bases in between. The germline V gene encodes CDR1 MDHEN and CDR2 SYDVKM. CDR3 length equals 15 residues. This chain links TRBV28 with TRBJ1-1, with D possibly matching TRBD1 (5 bases). This clonotype was obtained from a man aged 25 to 45 in good health and CMV-seronegative. The sequencing sample was made of PBMCs. Here the CDR3 reads CASSLAEGRFTEAFF. DNA of the CDR3: TGTGCCAGCAGTTTAGCCGAGGGGAGGTTCACTGAAGCTTTCTTT.